A single sample is the source of the 31 T cell receptor beta chains below, sequenced in a study of T cell responses to AZD1222 COVID-19 vaccine. TCRdb's copy holds only in-frame clones and misses some; the assay was immunoSEQ multiplex PCR. This sample has around 31,000 clones, with about 89% found just once. The source material was peripheral blood, sampled on day 0 of AZD1222 vaccination. These receptor sequences come from an adult in good health.

CDR3 region: CASSLAFGTGGSTGELFF. CDR3 nucleotides: TGCGCCAGCAGCTTGGCCTTCGGGACAGGGGGAAGTACCGGGGAGCTGTTTTTT. The rearrangement joins TRBV5-1 to TRBJ2-2; 11 bases agree with TRBD1. Looked up from germline, CDR1 is SGHRS and CDR2 is YFSETQ. V was clipped by 0 bases and J by 5 bases; unmatched bases: 9. The CDR3 totals 18 residues. Filled out from reference TRBV5-1 and TRBJ2-2, the complete variable domain reads KAGVTQTPRYLIKTRGQQVTLSCSPISGHRSVSWYQQTPGQGLQFLFEYFSETQRNKGNFPGRFSGRQFSNSRSEMNVSTLELGDSALYLCASSLAFGTGGSTGELFFGEGSRLTVL.

The CDR3 coding sequence is TGTGCCAGCAGTGGGGACGTTAACTATGGCTACACCTTC. Translation gives CASSGDVNYGYTF. V usage is TRBV12-3 or TRBV12-4 and J usage is TRBJ1-2, with D perhaps TRBD1 (5 bases). The CDR3 is 13 residues long. Deletions cut 5 bases from V and 1 base from J, with 8 bases between.

This chain joins TRBV30 and TRBJ1-2; D might be TRBD1 (6 bases). The V gene's germline CDR1 is GTSNPN and CDR2 SVGIG (reference sequence). The V gene lost 8 bases and the J gene lost 8 bases, with 15 bases spanning the gap. This CDR3 has 11 amino acids. The CDR3 reads CAVEGGGGYTF. In DNA form, the CDR3 reads TGTGCCGTCGAGGGGGGCGGAGGCTACACCTTC.

The chain couples TRBV10-2 to TRBJ2-7, with a tentative D call TRBD2 (7 bases). V dropped 2 bases and J dropped 3 bases, with 14 bases sitting between them. The CDR3 totals 15 residues. Per the germline V gene, CDR1 is WSHSY and CDR2 is SAAADI. The CDR3 is CASSEGRGQFYEQYF. The DNA for the CDR3 is TGCGCCAGCAGTGAGGGGCGGGGGCAGTTCTACGAGCAGTACTTC.

As DNA, the CDR3 is TGCAGTGCTAGTCGTAGTCAGAGGGATGAAAAACTGTTTTTT. This gives the protein CSASRSQRDEKLFF. The chain uses TRBV20-1 and TRBJ1-4; D ambiguous. The CDR3 contains 14 residues. V dropped 3 bases and J dropped 6 bases, with 14 bases sitting between them. Germline CDR1 reads DFQATT; CDR2 reads SNEGSKA (reference sequence).

The chain links TRBV9 to TRBJ2-2; no firm D call. With 3 bases removed from V and 0 bases from J, the gap between germline ends came to 0 bases. This CDR3 comprises 12 residues. Germline-derived CDR1 and CDR2 are SGDLS and YYNGEE. The CDR3 spells CASSANTGELFF. Here the CDR3 DNA reads TGTGCCAGCAGCGCGAACACCGGGGAGCTGTTTTTT.

The chain is built from TRBV25-1 and TRBJ2-2; TRBD1 matches at 9 bases. The CDR3 loop spans 16 amino acids. The trim removed 6 bases at V and 0 bases at J, leaving 5 bases unmatched. CDR1 and CDR2 (germline): MGHDK, SYGVNS. The CDR3 nucleotides are TGTGCCAGCAGGAAACAGGGGGCCGCGAACACCGGGGAGCTGTTTTTT. This sequence encodes CASRKQGAANTGELFF. Full variable domain (outside the CDR3, taken from reference TRBV25-1 and TRBJ2-2): EADIYQTPRYLVIGTGKKITLECSQTMGHDKMYWYQQDPGMELHLIHYSYGVNSTEKGDLSSESTVSRIRTEHFPLTLESARPSHTSQYLCASRKQGAANTGELFFGEGSRLTVL.

This sequence joins TRBV5-1 and TRBJ1-1, with D hard to call. Germline CDR1 reads SGHRS; CDR2 reads YFSETQ. CDR3 length: 15 residues. Trimming pared 0 bases from V and 1 base from J, leaving 10 bases between. CDR3 nucleotide sequence: TGCGCCAGCAGCTTGGCCCCGGCCGCGAACACTGAAGCTTTCTTT. Its protein is CASSLAPAANTEAFF.

In its sample, this clone was seen a few times. This rearrangement joins TRBV14 to TRBJ2-7; the D gene is possibly TRBD1 (6 bases). The germline CDR1 and CDR2 sequences are SGHDN and FVKESK. Trimming left V 1 base short and J 3 bases short, with 16 bases between. CDR3 length equals 16 residues. The CDR3 loop is CASSQGKATGFYEQYF. The CDR3 DNA follows: TGTGCCAGCAGCCAAGGAAAAGCAACAGGGTTCTACGAGCAGTACTTC.

The chain recombines TRBV7-9 with TRBJ1-2; 12 bases agree with TRBD1. The germline V gene encodes CDR1 SEHNR and CDR2 FQNEAQ (reference sequence). CDR3 length: 18 amino acids. Trimming took 5 bases from V and 3 from J; bases not matched to a gene: 13. In DNA form, the CDR3 reads TGTGCCAGCAGCCCCCCAACGGGACAGGGGGCGTTGGACTATGGCTACACCTTC. It yields the protein CASSPPTGQGALDYGYTF.

The chain recombines TRBV4-2 with TRBJ1-2, with D perhaps matching TRBD1 (5 bases). This CDR3 spans 16 amino acids. V was cut by 4 bases and J by 4 bases, with 19 bases left in between. Germline assignment: CDR1 LGHNA and CDR2 YNFKEQ. CDR3 nucleotide sequence: TGTGCCAGCAGCCGCTGGGAGAGGGGAAGGGGCTATGGCTACACCTTC. Protein: CASSRWERGRGYGYTF.

This chain joins TRBV6-4 and TRBJ1-3; 7 bases agree with TRBD1. This CDR3 is 17 amino acids long. V trimming: 10 bases; J trimming: 0 bases; junction bases outside the gene matches: 15. Germline V lookup: CDR1 MRHNA, CDR2 SNTAGT. The CDR3 nucleotides are TGTGCCAAAAGGAGGGAACAGGGGACCGACTCTGGAAACACCATATATTTT. Translation: CAKRREQGTDSGNTIYF.

V and J are TRBV12-5 and TRBJ2-1; possibly TRBD1 for D (6 bases). Germline V CDR1 and CDR2: LGHNT, FRNRAP. This CDR3 region has 14 residues. V was clipped by 3 bases and J by 8 bases, with 14 bases between them. For the CDR3, the DNA is TGTGCTAGTGGTTTAGACAGGTTTACCGATGAGCAGTTCTTC. This encodes CASGLDRFTDEQFF.

The chain employs TRBV13 and TRBJ2-7; 13 bases map to TRBD2. J gave up 2 bases and V 2 bases, and 6 bases lay outside the gene matches. CDR3 length equals 17 residues. Germline-derived CDR1 and CDR2 are PRHDT and FYEKMQ (reference sequence). This CDR3 reads CASSLQFGTSGTYEQYF. CDR3 in DNA: TGTGCCAGCAGCTTACAATTCGGGACTAGCGGGACCTACGAGCAGTACTTC.

This clone was seen once. The chain has TRBV2 and TRBJ1-2; D not resolved. Trimming left V 6 bases short and J 5 bases short, with 16 bases between. The CDR3 runs to 14 residues. Germline CDR1 reads SNHLY; CDR2 reads FYNNEI. CDR3 amino acids: CASSFDVVEYGYTF. DNA for the CDR3: TGTGCCAGCAGCTTCGACGTCGTGGAATATGGCTACACCTTC.

This clone was recorded once. The genes are TRBV7-2 and TRBJ1-1; D remains ambiguous. This CDR3 has 15 residues. V lost 1 base to trimming and J lost 4 bases, with 13 bases between them. CDR1 is SGHTA and CDR2 is FQGNSA in the germline V gene. The CDR3 nucleotides read TGTGCCAGCAGCTTAGATCGGGGATATAGCACTGAAGCTTTCTTT. This encodes CASSLDRGYSTEAFF. Full variable domain (missing parts from reference TRBV7-2 and TRBJ1-1): GAGVSQSPSNKVTEKGKDVELRCDPISGHTALYWYRQSLGQGLEFLIYFQGNSAPDKSGLPSDRFSAERTGGSVSTLTIQRTQQEDSAVYLCASSLDRGYSTEAFFGQGTRLTVV.

The chain links TRBV19 to TRBJ1-2; possible D gene TRBD1, 6 bases. The CDR3 is made up of 13 amino acids. The germline V gene has CDR1 LNHDA and CDR2 SQIVND (reference sequence). The germline V and J ends were trimmed by 3 bases and 4 bases, with 9 bases remaining between them. This CDR3 reads CASSISGAYGYTF. The CDR3 DNA reads as TGTGCCAGTAGTATCTCGGGGGCCTATGGCTACACCTTC.

This chain links TRBV3-1 (or the pseudogene TRBV3-2) with TRBJ1-1; D gene ambiguous. Per germline, CDR1 LGHDT and CDR2 YNNKEL (reference sequence). V shed 6 bases and J shed 5 bases, with 10 bases lying between them. The CDR3 sequence is 12 residues long. CDR3 sequence (DNA): TGTGCCAGCAGGGGTAGCGGTACTGAAGCTTTCTTT. Its protein is CASRGSGTEAFF.

The chain couples TRBV5-4 to TRBJ1-2; TRBD1 matches 11 bases. Trimming took 0 bases from V and 4 from J; bases not matched to a gene: 5. The CDR3 contains 16 residues. Germline lookup yields CDR1 SGHNT and CDR2 YYREEE (reference sequence). This chain's CDR3 is CASSLEGTGGAYGYTF. CDR3 nucleotides: TGTGCCAGCAGCTTGGAGGGGACAGGGGGTGCCTATGGCTACACCTTC.

The chain has TRBV11-2 and TRBJ2-5, with TRBD1 identical over 9 bases. CDR3 length: 16 amino acids. J was trimmed by 0 bases and V by 5 bases; bases with no gene match: 7. Per germline, CDR1 SGHAT and CDR2 FQNNGV. CDR3 sequence reads: CASSAHTGGHQETQYF. For the CDR3, the DNA is TGTGCCAGCAGCGCACACACAGGGGGCCACCAAGAGACCCAGTACTTC.

The chain links TRBV28 to TRBJ2-7, with D tentatively TRBD1 (5 bases). Trimming stripped 6 bases from V and 2 bases from J, with 5 bases between. Germline-derived CDR1 and CDR2 are MDHEN and SYDVKM. The CDR3 spans 11 residues. The CDR3 bases are TGTGCCAGCAGCAGGGCCTACGAGCAGTACTTC. Amino acid sequence: CASSRAYEQYF.

This sequence joins TRBV4-2 and TRBJ1-2, with D unclear. The V and J ends lost 5 bases and 8 bases respectively, with 15 bases between them. Germline V gives CDR1 LGHNA, CDR2 YNFKEQ. This CDR3 is 13 amino acids long. The CDR3 nucleotides read TGTGCCAGCAGCAGGAACTTAGAGAGCGGCTACACCTTC. Its translation: CASSRNLESGYTF.

This clone was observed a handful of times. The genes are TRBV4-2 and TRBJ2-5; D might be TRBD1 or TRBD2, each matching 5 bases. Germline CDR1 LGHNA, CDR2 YNFKEQ. The CDR3 loop spans 15 amino acids. V was pared by 0 bases and J by 5 bases, with 13 bases between. The CDR3 sequence: CASSQDPGLWETQYF. The CDR3 DNA sequence: TGTGCCAGCAGCCAAGACCCGGGGCTGTGGGAGACCCAGTACTTC.

The chain is built from TRBV2 and TRBJ1-5; 9 nucleotides line up with TRBD1. V shed 6 bases, J shed 5 bases, and the junction held 8 bases outside the gene matches. Germline CDR1 is SNHLY and CDR2 is FYNNEI. The CDR3 covers 15 residues. The CDR3 DNA sequence: TGTGCCAGCAGACTGGGACAGGGAATCGATCAGCCCCAGCATTTT. Translating gives CASRLGQGIDQPQHF.

CDR3 in DNA: TGCGCCAGCAGCTTGGACAGCATCCAAGATACGCAGTATTTT. It is translated as CASSLDSIQDTQYF. This sequence joins TRBV5-1 and TRBJ2-3; D call uncertain. CDR1 SGHRS and CDR2 YFSETQ come from the germline V gene. This CDR3 spans 14 amino acids. Between the trimmed V and J ends, which lost 0 bases and 5 bases, there was a span of 10 bases.

The rearrangement joins TRBV30 to TRBJ1-6; the match to TRBD1 covers 10 bases. V lost 5 bases, J lost 10 bases, and 5 bases stayed unmatched. CDR1 GTSNPN and CDR2 SVGIG come from the germline V gene (reference sequence). The CDR3 loop spans 13 amino acids. The CDR3 nucleotides read TGTGCCTGGCTGAGGACAGGGGGGTCACCCCTCCACTTT. Its protein is CAWLRTGGSPLHF.

The chain employs TRBV6-5 and TRBJ1-2; D not certain. Looked up from germline, CDR1 is MNHEY and CDR2 is SVGAGI. This CDR3 spans 13 amino acids. V lost 0 bases, J lost 4 bases, and 6 bases lay in between. The CDR3 protein is CASSYSEVYGYTF. CDR3 sequence (DNA): TGTGCCAGCAGTTACTCAGAGGTCTATGGCTACACCTTC.

The chain joins TRBV28 to TRBJ1-1, with D maybe TRBD1 (6 bases). The CDR3 is made up of 15 amino acids. Between the trimmed V and J ends, which lost 4 bases and 2 bases, there was a span of 14 bases. Per the germline V gene, CDR1 is MDHEN and CDR2 is SYDVKM. This CDR3 is CASSSLGGGNTEAFF. Written as DNA, the CDR3 is TGTGCCAGCAGTTCCCTTGGGGGCGGCAACACTGAAGCTTTCTTT.

This clone was found once. V gene TRBV7-8 combines with J gene TRBJ1-1; the D gene is possibly TRBD1 (6 bases). CDR1 is SGHVS and CDR2 is FQNEAQ in the germline V gene. This CDR3 region has 14 residues. V lost 5 bases and J 10 bases, leaving 20 bases between the germline ends. CDR3: CASSPPGQTRRAFF. DNA for the CDR3: TGTGCCAGCAGCCCCCCCGGACAGACTAGGAGAGCTTTCTTT.

The chain has TRBV9 and TRBJ1-2, with unresolved D. Germline values: CDR1 SGDLS, CDR2 YYNGEE. The CDR3 length is 14 residues. Between the trimmed V and J ends, which lost 0 bases and 4 bases, there was a span of 10 bases. The CDR3 loop reads CASSVGADSYGYTF. Here the CDR3 DNA reads TGTGCCAGCAGCGTAGGGGCAGACTCCTATGGCTACACCTTC.

The genes are TRBV6-4 and TRBJ2-3; D is ambiguous. Germline CDR1 is MRHNA and CDR2 is SNTAGT. The CDR3 spans 15 residues. Trimming shortened V by 4 bases and J by 0 bases, and 11 bases separated the two germline ends. The CDR3: CASSVSESSTDTQYF. The CDR3 DNA reads TGTGCCAGCAGTGTATCAGAGTCTAGCACAGATACGCAGTATTTT.